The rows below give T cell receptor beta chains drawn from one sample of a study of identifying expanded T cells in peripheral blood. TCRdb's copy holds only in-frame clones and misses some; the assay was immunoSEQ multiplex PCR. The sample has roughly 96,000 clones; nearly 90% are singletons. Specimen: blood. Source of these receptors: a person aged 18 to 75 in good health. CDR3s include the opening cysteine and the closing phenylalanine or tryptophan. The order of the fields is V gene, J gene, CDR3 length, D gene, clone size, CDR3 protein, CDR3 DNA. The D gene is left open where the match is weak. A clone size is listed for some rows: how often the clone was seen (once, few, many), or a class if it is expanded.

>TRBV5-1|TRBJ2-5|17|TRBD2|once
CASSFGIALAGVETQYF
TGCGCCAGCAGCTTTGGAATCGCCCTAGCGGGAGTAGAGACCCAGTACTTC
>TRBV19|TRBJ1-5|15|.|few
CASSTPEEPNQPQHF
TGTGCCAGTAGTACTCCGGAGGAACCCAATCAGCCCCAGCATTTT
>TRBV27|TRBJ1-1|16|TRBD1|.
CASSPRTGLRNTEAFF
TGTGCCAGCAGTCCCAGGACAGGGTTACGGAACACTGAAGCTTTCTTT
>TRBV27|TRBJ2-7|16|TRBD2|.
CASSLRTSGRPYEQYF
TGTGCCAGCAGTCTTCGGACTAGCGGGAGGCCCTACGAGCAGTACTTC
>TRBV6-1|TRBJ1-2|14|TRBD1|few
CASSTGAGDYGYTF
TGTGCCAGCAGTACAGGGGCGGGAGACTATGGCTACACCTTC
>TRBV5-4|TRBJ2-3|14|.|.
CASSWAGATDTQYF
TGTGCCAGCAGCTGGGCAGGGGCCACAGATACGCAGTATTTT
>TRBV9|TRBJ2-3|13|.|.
CASSVNPLDTQYF
TGTGCCAGCAGCGTAAACCCCTTGGATACGCAGTATTTT
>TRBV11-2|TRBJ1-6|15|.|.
CASSLGGASNSPLHF
TGTGCCAGCAGCTTAGGGGGCGCTTCTAATTCACCCCTCCACTTT
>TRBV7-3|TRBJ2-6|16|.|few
CASSQVLVSGANVLTF
TGTGCCAGCAGCCAAGTACTGGTTTCTGGGGCCAACGTCCTGACTTTC
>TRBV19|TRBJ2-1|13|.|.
CASSPIWGNEQFF
TGTGCCAGTAGTCCGATATGGGGGAATGAGCAGTTCTTC
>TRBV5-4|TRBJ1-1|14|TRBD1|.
CASSGLRGDTEAFF
TGTGCCAGCAGCGGCCTCAGGGGGGACACTGAAGCTTTCTTT
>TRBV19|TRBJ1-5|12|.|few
CASSIPGIPQHF
TGTGCCAGTAGTATTCCTGGGATTCCCCAGCATTTT
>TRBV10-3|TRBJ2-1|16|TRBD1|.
CAISGTEGAGYNEQFF
TGTGCCATCAGTGGCACCGAGGGGGCAGGCTACAATGAGCAGTTCTTC
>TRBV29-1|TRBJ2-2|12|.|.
CSVEQNTGELFF
TGCAGCGTTGAACAGAACACCGGGGAGCTGTTTTTT
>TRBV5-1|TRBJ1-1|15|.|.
CASSWETGTNTEAFF
TGCGCCAGCAGCTGGGAAACAGGGACGAACACTGAAGCTTTCTTT
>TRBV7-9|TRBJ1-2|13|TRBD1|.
CASSFQGADGYTF
TGTGCCAGCAGCTTTCAGGGGGCTGATGGCTACACCTTC
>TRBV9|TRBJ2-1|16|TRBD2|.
CASSVGLAGGLNEQFF
TGTGCCAGCAGCGTAGGACTAGCGGGGGGGCTGAATGAGCAGTTCTTC
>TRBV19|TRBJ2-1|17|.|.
CASTQRSGVSSYNEQFF
TGTGCCAGTACCCAAAGGTCTGGGGTCTCATCCTACAATGAGCAGTTCTTC
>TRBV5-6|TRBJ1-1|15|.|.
CASSPRGPLNTEAFF
TGTGCCAGCAGCCCAAGGGGACCTTTGAACACTGAAGCTTTCTTT